These 14 T cell receptor beta chains were sequenced from one sample in a study of tumor-infiltrating lymphocytes in oesophageal squamous cell carcinoma. MiXCR was run by TCRdb on the PCR reads, yielding one entry per CDR3 protein. The repertoire consists of 18,000 or so distinct CDR3 sequences, with around 44% occurring once and the leading ten covering 29%. Sequencing was performed on esophageal tumor tissue. The receptors come from a male donor with esophageal squamous cell carcinoma.

The chain uses TRBV6-8 and TRBJ2-3; 7 bases map to TRBD1. CDR3 length: 16 residues. Germline loops: CDR1 MNHGY, CDR2 SAAAGT. Losses at the gene ends were 2 bases for V and 3 bases for J; bases not matched to a gene: 8. The CDR3, as DNA: TGTGCCAGCAGTTACGTGTCAGGGGGTGTTACAGATACGCAGTATTTT. The encoded protein is CASSYVSGGVTDTQYF.

By share of the sample, this clonotype is medium-sized. V and J are TRBV6-1 and TRBJ2-5, with D unclear. The V and J ends lost 8 bases and 2 bases respectively, with 9 bases between them. Germline V gene sequence: CDR1 MNHNS, CDR2 SASEGT. There are 12 residues in the CDR3. The DNA of the CDR3 is TGTGCCAGCGGGTGGGATCAAGAGACCCAGTACTTC. Its protein product is CASGWDQETQYF.

There are many counts of this clonotype. The chain has TRBV28 and TRBJ2-5; D is undetermined. The CDR3 spans 14 residues. Trimming shortened V by 5 bases and J by 1 base, and 11 bases separated the two germline ends. Germline loops: CDR1 MDHEN, CDR2 SYDVKM. CDR3 DNA sequence: TGTGCCAGCAGTAGGAGCGTCGGCCAAGAGACCCAGTACTTC. Translated, it gives CASSRSVGQETQYF.

The chain links TRBV7-4 to TRBJ2-5; D gene ambiguous. The J call is uncertain, as TRBJ2-7 better fits the DNA end. Germline V gene lookup returns CDR1 SGHVT and CDR2 SQSDAQ. This CDR3 has 15 residues. The CDR3 DNA sequence: TGTGCCAGCAGCTTAGACAGCGAGAGGTCCTACGAGCAGTACTTC. It yields the protein CASSLDSERSYEQYF.

The table lists this clonotype with a few counts. The gene calls are TRBV7-2 and TRBJ2-5, with TRBD2 matching 12 bases. Germline CDR1 SGHTA, CDR2 FQGNSA. V shed 1 base, J shed 1 base, and the junction held 4 bases outside the gene matches. The CDR3 length is 17 residues. CDR3 in DNA: TGTGCCAGCAGCTTAGTTGCTAGCGGGAGGGGCCAAGAGACCCAGTACTTC. This gives the protein CASSLVASGRGQETQYF.

In its sample, this clonotype was seen many times. A read error may be the cause here, since a much bigger clone is one base away. The chain recombines TRBV6-2 or TRBV6-3 with TRBJ2-1; 15 positions match TRBD2. The J call may be in error: the DNA end matches TRBJ2-7 better. Looked up from germline, CDR1 is MNHEY and CDR2 is SVGEGT. The CDR3 has 16 residues. The CDR3 loop is CASSYSGLAGGGEQYF. The CDR3, as DNA: TGTGCCAGCAGTTACTCGGGACTAGCGGGAGGAGGTGAGCAGTACTTC.

With regard to this clonotype: The CDR3 carries no conserved terminal phenylalanine or tryptophan, so it likely arises from a read error. The DNA is omitted, as the CDR3 cannot be located on it reliably, and the CDR3 follows TCRdb's listing. The CDR3 spells CASRLTVNYGYTFGS. This rearrangement joins TRBV6-1 to TRBJ2-7; TRBD1, the table's D call, was not compared with the DNA. Both ends counted, the CDR3 spans 15 residues. Germline values: CDR1 MNHNS, CDR2 SASEGT.

Ten or more counts support this clonotype. A read error is likely, as this CDR3 ends without the conserved phenylalanine or tryptophan. The DNA is omitted, as the CDR3 cannot be located on it reliably, and the CDR3 follows TCRdb's listing. The chain uses TRBV11-2 and TRBJ2-7; the table names TRBD1, a call not compared with the DNA. Germline assignment: CDR1 SGHAT and CDR2 FQNNGV. The length of the CDR3 is 14 amino acids, counting both ends. The CDR3 sequence: CASSPQGRGYTFGS.

This clonotype was detected many times. The chain joins TRBV6-1 to TRBJ1-3; no definite D call. V was trimmed by 6 bases and J by 0 bases, leaving 6 bases between them. The CDR3 length is 13 residues. Per germline, CDR1 MNHNS and CDR2 SASEGT. The CDR3 nucleotides are TGTGCCAGCAGGGGGAACTCTGGAAACACCATATATTTT. It translates to CASRGNSGNTIYF.

V is TRBV24-1 and J is TRBJ2-5; TRBD1 is a possible D gene (5 bases). The end of the DNA aligns better with TRBJ2-1, so the J call may be wrong. CDR1 and CDR2 from the germline V gene are KGHDR and SFDVKD. The CDR3 is 11 amino acids. The CDR3 sequence is CATQGNNEQFF. In nucleotides, the CDR3 is TGTGCCACTCAGGGAAACAATGAGCAGTTCTTC.

CDR3 DNA: TGTGCCAGCAGTTTGTCTGATACAGATACGCAGTATTTT. Translating gives CASSLSDTDTQYF. The rearrangement joins TRBV28 to TRBJ2-3; D is uncertain. Trimming took 3 bases from V and 3 from J, leaving 7 bases between them. Germline V gene lookup returns CDR1 MDHEN and CDR2 SYDVKM. CDR3 size: 13 residues.

Here the CDR3 DNA reads TGTGCCAGCAGCTCAACAGGGGGCGATGAGCAGTTCTTC. Translated, it gives CASSSTGGDEQFF. The chain carries TRBV5-5 and TRBJ2-1; TRBD1 aligns across 9 bases. CDR1 is SGHKS and CDR2 is YYEKEE in the germline V gene (reference sequence). The CDR3 runs 13 residues. V lost 3 bases and J lost 8; bases outside the gene matches: 3.

The genes are TRBV20-1 and TRBJ1-2; the D gene is possibly TRBD1 (5 bases). Germline lookup yields CDR1 DFQATT and CDR2 SNEGSKA (reference sequence). V lost 4 bases and J 3 bases, leaving 9 bases between the germline ends. The CDR3 is 12 amino acids. CDR3 region: CSATRADYGYTF. The CDR3 DNA follows: TGCAGTGCTACCAGGGCCGACTATGGCTACACCTTC.

This chain uses TRBV6-6 with TRBJ1-2; D is uncertain. CDR1 is MNHNY and CDR2 is SVGAGI in the germline V gene (reference sequence). Between the trimmed V and J ends, which lost 6 bases and 4 bases, there was a span of 9 bases. The CDR3 has 12 amino acids. The CDR3 nucleotides are TGTGCCAGCAGCTCAGGTAGCTATGGCTACACCTTC. As protein: CASSSGSYGYTF.